This T cell receptor (beta chain) is from a study of T cell responses to AZD1222 COVID-19 vaccine (dated by TCRdb to the early 2020s). In terms of the full investigation: A total of 230 to 250 trial participants underwent TCR sequencing, of whom about 210 received two doses of AZD1222 and 26 received two doses of the MenACWY control vaccine. Trial participants were enrolled into age subgroups of 18-55, 56-69 and 70-plus years, which contained about 150, 27 and 61 TCR-sequenced participants, respectively.

Paper-wide results and their limitations: Conclusions about previously exposed vaccinees are limited, since just 6 or 7 AZD1222 recipients were seropositive for SARS-CoV-2 at baseline. Because no day 14 peak-response samples were available, the repertoires could be characterized only after the peak T cell response. In the small 56-69-year group, the increase in depth fell short of significance, most likely because of low power. Vaccine-associated CD4 TCRs spanned the whole spike protein, with dominant responses in regions 160-218 and 743-854. After two AZD1222 doses, both the breadth and the depth of spike-specific TCRs were significantly higher than at day 0 and than in MenACWY recipients. Participants were mostly white British, with more females than males. The authors suggested clonal diversity may have been underestimated. Nearly half of unique spike-specific TCRs reportedly recognized epitopes outside regions mutated in the B.1.351 and B.1.1.7 variants.

Reading from cysteine to phenylalanine, the CDR3 counts 14 amino acids. The only DNA kept is the CDR3, 42 bases in frame from the first base. From the germline V gene (reference sequence), CDR1 is DFQATT and CDR2 is SNEGSKA. Between the V and J ends, shortened by 3 bases and 8 bases respectively, the junction contains 16 bases. In light of the paper, this sample's time point label describes: about 28 days (+/-7) after the second vaccine dose. AZD1222 recipients given second doses at about 4 weeks or at about 12 weeks were pooled, since spike-specific TCR depth and breadth were not found to differ between the two schedules. Vaccinee samples were obtained from the UK trials COV001 and COV002, which included a single-blind randomized controlled phase 2/3 trial of AZD1222 (ChAdOx1 nCoV-19) in healthy adults. Trial participant PBMC samples were collected at day 0 and day 28 after the second dose for TCRbeta chain sequencing.

The CDR3 regions of human TCRbeta chains were analyzed by immunosequencing. The paper's data handling went like this. Repertoire TCRs were checked for matches against a reference library of SARS-CoV-2-specific TCRs that had been generated using the MIRA antigen-specificity platform. Breadth was defined as the fraction of unique TCRs that were SARS-CoV-2-associated. Depth was defined as the fraction of total T cells that were SARS-CoV-2-associated. Each spike-specific TCR was assigned to its reactive spike region and to a CD4 or CD8 class using the MIRA data. Log10-transformed breadth and depth values were compared by one-way ANOVA with Sidak's multiple comparisons tests. What TCRdb holds here is the immuneACCESS table cut down to in-frame rearrangements. Part of the clones is not present; checked against another copy, under half of the missing clones reflect an unresolved V gene, and the others are unexplained. For V, J and clone size, that table is used; D and trimming come from the DNA. The sample records fewer than 120,000 clones, around 90% of which are singletons. 2.5% of the sample goes to the ten largest clones.

Comments on this clone: Its binding antigen is unknown. No much larger clone exists at a distance of one base, and base qualities are not known.

Recombination linked TRBV20-1 to TRBJ1-4; no D gene can be assigned with confidence. The receptor's source is an adult who received the AZD1222 COVID-19 vaccine. The sample consisted of peripheral blood, taken 28 days after the second AZD1222 dose. CDR3 region: CSASDMSNREKLFF. The sequenced DNA: TGCAGTGCTAGTGATATGAGTAATCGGGAAAAACTGTTTTTT.